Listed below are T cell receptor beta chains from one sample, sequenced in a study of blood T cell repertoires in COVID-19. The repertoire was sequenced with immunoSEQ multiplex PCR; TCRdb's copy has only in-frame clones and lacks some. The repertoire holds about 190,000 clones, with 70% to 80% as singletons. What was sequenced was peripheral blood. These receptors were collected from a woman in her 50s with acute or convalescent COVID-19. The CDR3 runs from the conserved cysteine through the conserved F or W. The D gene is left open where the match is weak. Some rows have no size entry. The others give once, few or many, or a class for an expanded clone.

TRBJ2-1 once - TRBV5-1 TGCGCCAGCAGCACCCTAGGAGACTACAATGAGCAGTTCTTC CASSTLGDYNEQFF
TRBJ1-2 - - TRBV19 TGTGCCAGTAGCCCGGGACAAGCCTTCAGTGGCTACACCTTC CASSPGQAFSGYTF
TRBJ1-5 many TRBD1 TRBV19 TGTGCCAGTAGTCGTAAGGACAGGGGTAGCAATCAGCCCCAGCATTTT CASSRKDRGSNQPQHF
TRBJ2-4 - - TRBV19 TGTGCCAGTAGTATACAGGCAGGGGCTCTCAAAAACATTCAGTACTTC CASSIQAGALKNIQYF
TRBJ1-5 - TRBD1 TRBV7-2 TGTGCCAGCAGCTCCCGACAGGGAGGTCAGCCCCAGCATTTT CASSSRQGGQPQHF
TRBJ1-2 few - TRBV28 TGTGCCAGCAGTTTTTGGCAGGGAGGTCAGGGCTACACCTTC CASSFWQGGQGYTF
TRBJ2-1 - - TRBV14 TGTGCCAGCAGCCCTACCTTCGATGAGCAGTTCTTC CASSPTFDEQFF
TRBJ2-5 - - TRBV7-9 TGTGCCAGCAGCCCTGCGCCGGAGACCCAGTACTTC CASSPAPETQYF
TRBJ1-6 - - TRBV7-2 TGTGCCAGCAGCTTAGTGGCAGGGAATCCACCCCTCCACTTT CASSLVAGNPPLHF
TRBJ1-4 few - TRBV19 TGTGCCAGTAGTATAGACCTGGCAGGAAGAGGGGAAAAACTGTTTTTT CASSIDLAGRGEKLFF
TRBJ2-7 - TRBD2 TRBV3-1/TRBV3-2 TGTGCCAGCAGCCAAGGACGACTGTCGAGCGGGGCCCGCTACGAGCAGTACTTC CASSQGRLSSGARYEQYF
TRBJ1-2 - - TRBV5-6 TGTGCCAGCAGCTTGTGGGCAACCTATGGCTACACCTTC CASSLWATYGYTF
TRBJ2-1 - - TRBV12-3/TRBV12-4 - CASSSSGNEQFF
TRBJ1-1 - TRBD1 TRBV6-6 TGTGCCAGCAGCCACGCAGCGGGACAGGGCTTAACTGAAGCTTTCTTT CASSHAAGQGLTEAFF
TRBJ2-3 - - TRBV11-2 TGTGCCAGCAGTTCTACCGGGGGTCTCCACACAGATACGCAGTATTTT CASSSTGGLHTDTQYF
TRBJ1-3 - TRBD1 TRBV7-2 TGTGCCAGCAGCTATGAGGGACAGTTCTCTGGAAACACCATATATTTT CASSYEGQFSGNTIYF
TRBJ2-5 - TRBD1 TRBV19 TGTGCCAGTAGTACACTGGACAGGACGGACCAAAGGACCCAGTACTTC CASSTLDRTDQRTQYF
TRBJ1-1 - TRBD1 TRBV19 TGTGCCAGTAGTATAGCCGGACAGGGGATCACTGAAGCTTTCTTT CASSIAGQGITEAFF
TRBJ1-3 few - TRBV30 TGTGCCTGGATAACCCAGGGGCTTAGCTCTGGAAACACCATATATTTT CAWITQGLSSGNTIYF
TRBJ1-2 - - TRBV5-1 TGCGCCAGCAGCTATTCCCCTTCGACAGGAAACTATGGCTACACCTTC CASSYSPSTGNYGYTF
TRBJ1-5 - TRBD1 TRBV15 TGTGCCACCAGCAGAGATACAGGGGGTCGCAATCAGCCCCAGCATTTT CATSRDTGGRNQPQHF
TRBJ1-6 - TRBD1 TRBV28 TGTGCCAGCAGCTGGGACAGGGGCCATAATTCACCCCTCCACTTT CASSWDRGHNSPLHF
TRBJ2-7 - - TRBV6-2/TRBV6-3 TGTGCCAGCAGTTACTCGCAGGGAGGACGCTACGAGCAGTACTTC CASSYSQGGRYEQYF
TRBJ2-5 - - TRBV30 TGTGCCGGAGGGGACCTTTCCCAAGAGACCCAGTACTTC CAGGDLSQETQYF
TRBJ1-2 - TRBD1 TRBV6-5 TGTGCCAGCAGTATGGACAGGGCATACTATGGCTACACCTTC CASSMDRAYYGYTF
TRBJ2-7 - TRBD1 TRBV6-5 TGTGCCAGCAGCGGACAGGGACCCTACGAGCAGTACTTC CASSGQGPYEQYF
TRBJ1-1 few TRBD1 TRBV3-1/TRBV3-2 TGTGCCAGCAGCCGAAGGGGGCCGGGGGAAGCTTTCTTT CASSRRGPGEAFF
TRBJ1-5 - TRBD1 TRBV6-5 TGTGCCAGCAGTTGGACAGGGCGCAATCAGCCCCAGCATTTT CASSWTGRNQPQHF